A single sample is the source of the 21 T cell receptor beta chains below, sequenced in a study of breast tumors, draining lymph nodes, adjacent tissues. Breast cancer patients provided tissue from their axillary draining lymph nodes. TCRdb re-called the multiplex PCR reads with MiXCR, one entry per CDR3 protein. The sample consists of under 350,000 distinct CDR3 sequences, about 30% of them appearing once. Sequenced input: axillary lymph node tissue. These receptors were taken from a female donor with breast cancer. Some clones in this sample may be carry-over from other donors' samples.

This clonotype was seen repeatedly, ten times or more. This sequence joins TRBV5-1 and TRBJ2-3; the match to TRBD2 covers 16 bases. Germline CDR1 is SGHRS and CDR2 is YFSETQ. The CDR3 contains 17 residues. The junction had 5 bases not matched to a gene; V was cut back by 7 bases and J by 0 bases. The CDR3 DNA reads TGCGCCAGCGGTGGGACTAGCGGGAGGGCTAGCACAGATACGCAGTATTTT. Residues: CASGGTSGRASTDTQYF.

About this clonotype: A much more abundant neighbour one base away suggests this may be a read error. The CDR3: CASSIYTGDSEQPQHF. The CDR3 DNA sequence: TGTGCCAGTAGTATTTATACAGGGGACTCAGAGCAGCCCCAGCATTTT. This rearrangement joins TRBV19 to TRBJ1-5, with 7 nucleotides matching TRBD1. Germline V gene data show CDR1 as LNHDA and CDR2 as SQIVND (reference sequence). The CDR3 covers 16 residues. After removal of 3 bases from V and 7 bases from J, the junction contained 12 bases not matched to a gene.

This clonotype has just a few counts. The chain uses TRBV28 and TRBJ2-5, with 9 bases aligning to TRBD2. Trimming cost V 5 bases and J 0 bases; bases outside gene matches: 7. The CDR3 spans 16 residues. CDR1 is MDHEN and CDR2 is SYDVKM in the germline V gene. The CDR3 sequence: CASSTLAGRYQETQYF. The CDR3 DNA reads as TGTGCCAGCAGTACGCTAGCGGGGAGGTACCAAGAGACCCAGTACTTC.

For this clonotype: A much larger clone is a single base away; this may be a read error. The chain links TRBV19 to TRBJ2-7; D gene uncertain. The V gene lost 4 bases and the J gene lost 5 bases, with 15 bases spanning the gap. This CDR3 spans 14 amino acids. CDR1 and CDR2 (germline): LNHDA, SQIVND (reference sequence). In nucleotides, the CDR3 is TGTGCCAGTAGTAGAACATTGGTTCAGGACGAGCAGTACTTC. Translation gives CASSRTLVQDEQYF.

Written as DNA, the CDR3 is TGTGCCAGCAGGTCAGGCGGGATCTCCTACAATGAGCAGTTCTTC. Protein sequence: CASRSGGISYNEQFF. The V gene is TRBV12-3 or TRBV12-4, the J gene TRBJ2-1, with D perhaps TRBD2 (6 bases). The CDR3 extends over 15 amino acids. The V gene lost 6 bases and the J gene lost 0 bases, with 12 bases spanning the gap.

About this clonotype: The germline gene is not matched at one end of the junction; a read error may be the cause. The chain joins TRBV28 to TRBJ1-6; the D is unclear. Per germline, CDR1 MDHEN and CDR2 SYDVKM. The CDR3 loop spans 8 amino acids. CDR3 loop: CASSSTMF. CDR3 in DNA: TGTGCCAGCAGTTCCACGATGTTT.

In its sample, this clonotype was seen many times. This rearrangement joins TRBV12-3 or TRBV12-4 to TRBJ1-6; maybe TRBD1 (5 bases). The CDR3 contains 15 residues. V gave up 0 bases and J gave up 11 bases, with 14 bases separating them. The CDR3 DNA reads TGTGCCAGCAGTTTAGCGTGGGGGTCCCCGGCACCCCTCCACTTT. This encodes CASSLAWGSPAPLHF.

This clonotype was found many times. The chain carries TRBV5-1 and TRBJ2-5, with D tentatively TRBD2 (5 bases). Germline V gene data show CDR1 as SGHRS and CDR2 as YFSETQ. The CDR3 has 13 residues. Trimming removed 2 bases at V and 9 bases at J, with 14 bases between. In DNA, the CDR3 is TGCGCCAGCAGCTTTACTGATAGCGAGGCCCAGTACTTC. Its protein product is CASSFTDSEAQYF.

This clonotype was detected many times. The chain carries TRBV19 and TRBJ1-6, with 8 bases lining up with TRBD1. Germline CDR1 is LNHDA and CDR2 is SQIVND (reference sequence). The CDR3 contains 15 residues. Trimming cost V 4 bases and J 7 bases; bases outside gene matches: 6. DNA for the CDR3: TGTGCCAGTAGTACCGGACAGGGTCAGAATTCACCCCTCCACTTT. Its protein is CASSTGQGQNSPLHF. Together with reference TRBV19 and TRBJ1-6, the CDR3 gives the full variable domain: DGGITQSPKYLFRKEGQNVTLSCEQNLNHDAMYWYRQDPGQGLRLIYYSQIVNDFQKGDIAEGYSVSREKKESFPLTVTSAQKNPTAFYLCASSTGQGQNSPLHFGNGTRLTVT.

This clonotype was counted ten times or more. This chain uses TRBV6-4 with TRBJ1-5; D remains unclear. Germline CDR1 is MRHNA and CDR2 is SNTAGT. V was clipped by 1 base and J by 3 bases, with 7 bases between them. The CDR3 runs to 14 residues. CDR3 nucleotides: TGTGCCAGCAGTGACTACCGGCCCAATCAGCCCCAGCATTTT. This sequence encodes CASSDYRPNQPQHF.

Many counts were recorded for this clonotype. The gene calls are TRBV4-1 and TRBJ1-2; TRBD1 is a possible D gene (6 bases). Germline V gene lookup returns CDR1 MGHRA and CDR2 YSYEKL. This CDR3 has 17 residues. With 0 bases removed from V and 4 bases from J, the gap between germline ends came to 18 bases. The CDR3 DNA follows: TGCGCCAGCAGCCAAGAGGCCGGGACATCGGAGCGCTATGGCTACACCTTC. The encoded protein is CASSQEAGTSERYGYTF.

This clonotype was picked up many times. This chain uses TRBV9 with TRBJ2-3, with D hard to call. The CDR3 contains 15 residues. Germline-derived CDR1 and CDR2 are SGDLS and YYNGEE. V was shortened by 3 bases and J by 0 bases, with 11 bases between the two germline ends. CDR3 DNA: TGTGCCAGCAGCGCCAGACCGGACAGCACAGATACGCAGTATTTT. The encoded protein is CASSARPDSTDTQYF.

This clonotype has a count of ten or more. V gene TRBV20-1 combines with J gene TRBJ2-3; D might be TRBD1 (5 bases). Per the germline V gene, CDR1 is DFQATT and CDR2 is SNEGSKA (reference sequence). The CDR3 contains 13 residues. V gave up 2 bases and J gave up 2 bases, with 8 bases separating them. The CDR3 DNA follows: TGCAGTGCTAGATCGGACAACACAGATACGCAGTATTTT. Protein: CSARSDNTDTQYF.

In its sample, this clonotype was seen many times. The CDR3 is CASSQEWTGGQPQHF. CDR3 DNA sequence: TGTGCCAGCAGCCAAGAATGGACAGGGGGTCAGCCCCAGCATTTT. V gene TRBV4-2 combines with J gene TRBJ1-5, with 10 nucleotides matching TRBD1. The CDR3 sequence is 15 residues long. Germline-derived CDR1 and CDR2 are LGHNA and YNFKEQ. The V and J ends lost 0 bases and 6 bases, in that order; junction bases with no gene match: 2.

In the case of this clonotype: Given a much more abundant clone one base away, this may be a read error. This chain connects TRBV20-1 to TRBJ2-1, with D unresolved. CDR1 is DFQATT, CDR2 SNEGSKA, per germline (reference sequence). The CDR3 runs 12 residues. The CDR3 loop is CSARAPVNEQLF. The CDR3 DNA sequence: TGCAGTGCTAGAGCCCCGGTAAATGAGCAGCTCTTC.

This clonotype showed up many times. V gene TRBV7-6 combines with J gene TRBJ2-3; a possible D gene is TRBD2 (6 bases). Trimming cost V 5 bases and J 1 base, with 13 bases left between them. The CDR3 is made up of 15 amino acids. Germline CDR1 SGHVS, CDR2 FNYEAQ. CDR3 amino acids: CASSPTSSGTDTQYF. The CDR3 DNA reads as TGTGCCAGCAGCCCCACGTCTAGCGGCACAGATACGCAGTATTTT. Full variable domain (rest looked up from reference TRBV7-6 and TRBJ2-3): GAGVSQSPRYKVTKRGQDVALRCDPISGHVSLYWYRQALGQGPEFLTYFNYEAQQDKSGLPNDRFSAERPEGSISTLTIQRTEQRDSAMYRCASSPTSSGTDTQYFGPGTRLTVL.

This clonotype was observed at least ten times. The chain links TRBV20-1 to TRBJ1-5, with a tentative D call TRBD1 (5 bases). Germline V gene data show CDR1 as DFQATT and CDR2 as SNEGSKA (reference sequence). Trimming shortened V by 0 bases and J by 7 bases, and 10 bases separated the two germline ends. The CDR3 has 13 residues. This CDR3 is CSARERGGQPQHF. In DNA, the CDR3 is TGCAGTGCTAGAGAGAGGGGAGGACAGCCCCAGCATTTT.

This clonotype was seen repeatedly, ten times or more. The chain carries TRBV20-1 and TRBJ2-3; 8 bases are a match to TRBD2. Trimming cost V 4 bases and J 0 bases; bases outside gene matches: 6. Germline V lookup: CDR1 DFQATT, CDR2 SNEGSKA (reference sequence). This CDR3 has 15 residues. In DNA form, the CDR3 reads TGCAGTGCTATAGTGCCTAGCGGGAGCACAGATACGCAGTATTTT. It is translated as CSAIVPSGSTDTQYF.

This CDR3 is CASSLPGQGLAYEQYF. CDR3 nucleotide sequence: TGTGCCAGCAGTTTACCGGGACAGGGGCTGGCCTACGAGCAGTACTTC. The chain is built from TRBV28 and TRBJ2-7; 10 nucleotides line up with TRBD1. With V trimmed by 2 bases and J by 2 bases, 6 bases remained unmatched. Germline V gives CDR1 MDHEN, CDR2 SYDVKM. This CDR3 spans 16 amino acids. Variable domain in full (rest from reference TRBV28 and TRBJ2-7): DVKVTQSSRYLVKRTGEKVFLECVQDMDHENMFWYRQDPGLGLRLIYFSYDVKMKEKGDIPEGYSVSREKKERFSLILESASTNQTSMYLCASSLPGQGLAYEQYFGPGTRLTVT.

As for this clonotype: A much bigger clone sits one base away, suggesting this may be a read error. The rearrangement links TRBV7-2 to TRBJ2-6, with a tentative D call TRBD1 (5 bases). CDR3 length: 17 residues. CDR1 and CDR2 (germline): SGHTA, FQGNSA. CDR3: CASSPTEFLSGANLLTF. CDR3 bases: TGTGCCAGCAGTCCAACAGAGTTCCTCTCTGGGGCCAACCTCCTGACTTTC.

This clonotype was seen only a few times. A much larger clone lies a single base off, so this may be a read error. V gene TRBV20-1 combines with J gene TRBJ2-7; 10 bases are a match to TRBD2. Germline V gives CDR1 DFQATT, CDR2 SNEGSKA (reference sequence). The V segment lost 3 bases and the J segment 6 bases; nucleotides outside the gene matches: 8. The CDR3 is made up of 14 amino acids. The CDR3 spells CSARVSGGASEQYF. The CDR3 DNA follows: TGCAGTGCTAGGGTGAGCGGGGGGGCCTCCGAGCAGTACTTC.